A single sample is the source of the 14 T cell receptor beta chains below, sequenced in a study of T cell changes during pregnancy in multiple sclerosis. TCRdb keeps only in-frame clones here, not all; method: immunoSEQ multiplex PCR. The sample carries tens of thousands of clones, approximately 95% recorded once. The material was CD8+ T cells from peripheral blood mononuclear cells, obtained in the second trimester of pregnancy. The origin of the receptors is a female donor with multiple sclerosis, enrolled in a pregnancy study.

The chain uses TRBV5-4 and TRBJ1-5; 7 nucleotides match TRBD1. CDR3 length: 15 amino acids. The germline V gene encodes CDR1 SGHNT and CDR2 YYREEE (reference sequence). V was clipped by 2 bases and J by 1 base; unmatched bases: 3. In nucleotides, the CDR3 is TGTGCCAGCAGCTTCTCAGGGGGGAGCAATCAGCCCCAGCATTTT. Amino acids: CASSFSGGSNQPQHF.

The chain's CDR3 is CASSQVKLTSGSTDTQYF. CDR3 coding DNA: TGTGCCAGCAGCCAAGTCAAGTTGACTAGCGGGAGCACAGATACGCAGTATTTT. This chain joins TRBV14 and TRBJ2-3, with 10 bases identical to TRBD2. This CDR3 has 18 amino acids. With 1 base clipped from V and 0 bases from J, the junction kept 7 bases outside the gene matches. Looked up from germline, CDR1 is SGHDN and CDR2 is FVKESK.

The rearrangement links TRBV9 to TRBJ1-4; D perhaps matches TRBD1 (6 bases). Trimming took 0 bases from V and 7 from J, leaving 10 bases between them. From germline, CDR1 is SGDLS and CDR2 YYNGEE. This CDR3 comprises 14 residues. The DNA for the CDR3 is TGTGCCAGCAGCGTAGAAGGGGGGGGTGAAAAACTGTTTTTT. This translates into CASSVEGGGEKLFF.

This chain joins TRBV5-5 and TRBJ2-7, with 10 bases that match TRBD2. CDR3 length equals 16 residues. Germline trimming cut 0 bases from V and 3 bases from J; bases unmatched to any gene: 6. Per germline, CDR1 SGHKS and CDR2 YYEKEE (reference sequence). CDR3 bases: TGTGCCAGCAGCTTGGCGGCCGGGACTAGCGACTACGAGCAGTACTTC. Amino acid sequence: CASSLAAGTSDYEQYF.

This chain links TRBV14 with TRBJ2-7; D gene uncertain. The germline V gene encodes CDR1 SGHDN and CDR2 FVKESK. The V gene lost 1 base and the J gene lost 3 bases, with 10 bases spanning the gap. The CDR3 contains 14 residues. The CDR3 protein is CASSQGLLRYEQYF. CDR3 nucleotides: TGTGCCAGCAGCCAAGGACTCCTTCGCTACGAGCAGTACTTC.

V is TRBV6-1 and J is TRBJ2-7, with a possible D match to TRBD2 (7 bases). Germline CDR1 reads MNHNS; CDR2 reads SASEGT. The CDR3 contains 16 residues. Trimming took off 1 base at V and 5 bases at J, with 18 bases between the two ends. CDR3 region: CASSEVEGGRMDEQYF. The CDR3, as DNA: TGTGCCAGCAGTGAAGTGGAGGGGGGGCGCATGGACGAGCAGTACTTC.

This chain links TRBV15 with TRBJ2-1, with 9 bases identical to TRBD2. The junction had 2 bases not matched to a gene; V was cut back by 2 bases and J by 3 bases. Germline CDR1 reads LNHNV; CDR2 reads YYDKDF (reference sequence). The CDR3 is made up of 15 amino acids. The CDR3 nucleotides read TGTGCCACCAGCAGAAGACTAGCGGACTACAATGAGCAGTTCTTC. This sequence encodes CATSRRLADYNEQFF.

The chain carries TRBV2 and TRBJ2-7; no definite D call. V lost 10 bases to trimming and J lost 1 base, with 8 bases between them. The germline CDR1 and CDR2 sequences are SNHLY and FYNNEI. The CDR3 consists of 11 residues. The CDR3: CAIYRSYEQYF. The CDR3 DNA reads as TGTGCCATTTACAGATCCTACGAGCAGTACTTC.

This chain connects TRBV10-3 to TRBJ2-3, with 8 bases that match TRBD2. Germline CDR1 and CDR2: ENHRY and SYGVKD. V was clipped by 6 bases and J by 3 bases; unmatched bases: 2. The CDR3 spans 13 residues. The CDR3 spells CAIRSGSTDTQYF. The CDR3 DNA reads TGTGCCATCAGGAGCGGGAGTACAGATACGCAGTATTTT.

V and J are TRBV6-5 and TRBJ2-3, with D tentatively TRBD1 (6 bases). V shed 9 bases and J shed 2 bases, with 18 bases lying between them. The CDR3 has 15 residues. The germline V gene has CDR1 MNHEY and CDR2 SVGAGI. Here the CDR3 reads CASLRGLSSTDTQYF. CDR3 nucleotide sequence: TGTGCCAGTCTGAGGGGGTTAAGTTCCACAGATACGCAGTATTTT.

The chain recombines TRBV27 with TRBJ2-7; TRBD1 aligns across 8 bases. The CDR3 is 14 residues long. Germline-derived CDR1 and CDR2 are MNHEY and SMNVEV (reference sequence). With V trimmed by 6 bases and J by 2 bases, 6 bases remained unmatched. CDR3 in DNA: TGTGCCAGCAGGCCGGGACAGGTTACCTACGAGCAGTACTTC. Protein: CASRPGQVTYEQYF.

The chain combines TRBV10-2 with TRBJ2-7, with a possible D match to TRBD2 (6 bases). V was clipped by 7 bases and J by 4 bases, with 14 bases between them. In germline, CDR1 is WSHSY, CDR2 SAAADI. The CDR3 extends over 13 amino acids. This chain's CDR3 is CASIGAGRYEQYF. CDR3 in DNA: TGCGCCAGCATCGGGGCGGGAAGGTACGAGCAGTACTTC.

The chain couples TRBV28 to TRBJ2-7, with 9 bases matching TRBD1. Trimming cost V 5 bases and J 2 bases; bases outside gene matches: 1. Germline CDR1 is MDHEN and CDR2 is SYDVKM. The CDR3 contains 13 residues. CDR3 sequence reads: CASSHRGPYEQYF. The CDR3 nucleotides are TGTGCCAGCAGTCACAGGGGGCCCTACGAGCAGTACTTC.

V is TRBV5-5 and J is TRBJ2-1, with a tentative D call TRBD2 (5 bases). With 2 bases removed from V and 6 bases from J, the gap between germline ends came to 6 bases. Per the germline V gene, CDR1 is SGHKS and CDR2 is YYEKEE (reference sequence). This CDR3 region has 12 residues. This CDR3 reads CASSLSGNEQFF. The CDR3 DNA reads TGTGCCAGCAGCTTAAGCGGCAATGAGCAGTTCTTC. The full variable domain, completed using reference TRBV5-5 and TRBJ2-1, is DAGVTQSPTHLIKTRGQQVTLRCSPISGHKSVSWYQQVLGQGPQFIFQYYEKEERGRGNFPDRFSARQFPNYSSELNVNALLLGDSALYLCASSLSGNEQFFGPGTRLTVL.